This T cell receptor beta chain was obtained from a study of blood T cell repertoires in COVID-19. The wider study: From the United States, Italy and Spain came samples of acute and convalescent COVID-19. In each case, the material was cDNA or gDNA derived from T cells, B-cell-depleted T cells, or PBMCs.

In the study's own analysis: Using reference gene primer amplification, nucleated cell counts were estimated. Clones were read by immunoSEQ multiplex PCR, and TCRdb kept only the in-frame ones, dropping some. For V, J and clone size, that table is used; D and trimming come from the DNA. Of 60,000 to 70,000 clones in the sample, roughly 85% were seen once. Germline V gene lookup returns CDR1 SQVTM and CDR2 ANQGSEA. Trimming at V came to 6 bases and at J to 2 bases, leaving 6 bases not matched to a gene. The CDR3 covers 15 residues. Input material: peripheral blood. The origin of this receptor is a man aged 50 or older with acute or convalescent COVID-19. The chain uses TRBV29-1 and TRBJ2-5; 13 nucleotides agree with TRBD2. CDR3 amino acids: CSVEGLAGIQETQYF. The CDR3 nucleotides are TGCAGCGTGGAGGGACTAGCGGGGATACAAGAGACCCAGTACTTC.